The next 11 T cell receptor beta chains were all read from a single sample in a study. Using its own MiXCR run on the RT-PCR reads, TCRdb lists one record per CDR3 protein. Of 550,000 to 750,000 distinct CDR3 sequences in the sample, 12% to 15% were seen once. The specimen was memory CD4+ T cells from blood. The receptors shown here come from a female donor in good health, serving as a healthy control.

The J gene is TRBJ1-6, the V gene TRBV27; possible D gene TRBD1, 5 bases. Germline V lookup: CDR1 MNHEY, CDR2 SMNVEV (reference sequence). Trimming removed 8 bases at V and 10 bases at J, with 18 bases between. The CDR3 contains 14 residues. CDR3 DNA sequence: TGTGCCAGCGCGACCTTGGGACGGAACTCACCCCTCCACTTT. It codes for CASATLGRNSPLHF.

This clonotype was picked up many times. The V gene is TRBV29-1, the J gene TRBJ2-1, with D perhaps TRBD1 or TRBD2 (6 bases each). V was trimmed by 7 bases and J by 5 bases, leaving 15 bases between them. The CDR3 loop spans 13 amino acids. Per germline, CDR1 SQVTM and CDR2 ANQGSEA. The CDR3 coding sequence is TGCAGCGCGGGGGTCGGACAGAACAATGAGCAGTTCTTC. Translating it yields CSAGVGQNNEQFF.

This chain links TRBV5-5 with TRBJ1-1; 11 nucleotides agree with TRBD1. The CDR3 spans 15 residues. V was clipped by 7 bases and J by 4 bases; unmatched bases: 9. The germline V gene encodes CDR1 SGHKS and CDR2 YYEKEE (reference sequence). The CDR3 DNA reads as TGTGCCAGCGCGCGGACAGGGGGCCTTGGCACTGAAGCTTTCTTT. Protein sequence: CASARTGGLGTEAFF.

This clonotype was recorded at least ten times. This CDR3 is CAISEETGGFPIYEQYF. CDR3 sequence (DNA): TGTGCCATCAGTGAGGAAACAGGGGGCTTCCCGATCTACGAGCAGTACTTC. J is TRBJ2-7 and V is TRBV10-3, with 9 bases matching TRBD1. In germline, CDR1 is ENHRY, CDR2 SYGVKD. This CDR3 region has 17 residues. Germline trimming cut 2 bases from V and 3 bases from J; bases unmatched to any gene: 11.

This clonotype was counted between two and nine times. This chain links TRBV5-1 with TRBJ2-2; a possible D gene is TRBD1 (5 bases). Looked up from germline, CDR1 is SGHRS and CDR2 is YFSETQ. The CDR3 is made up of 14 amino acids. The V end was cut by 1 base, the J end by 4 bases, with 8 bases between. The CDR3 DNA follows: TGCGCCAGCAGCTTGACGCAGGGCACCGGGGAGCTGTTTTTT. This translates into CASSLTQGTGELFF.

This clonotype showed up just a few times. The V and J genes are TRBV6-2 or TRBV6-3 and TRBJ1-2; D unclear. CDR1 and CDR2 (germline): MNHEY, SVGEGT. This CDR3 is built from 15 residues. V lost 0 bases and J lost 3, with 11 bases in between. The CDR3 loop is CASSYSAESYYGYTF. The DNA of the CDR3 is TGTGCCAGCAGTTACTCTGCAGAGAGCTACTATGGCTACACCTTC.

This clonotype was picked up many times. The genes are TRBV15 and TRBJ2-2; D gene ambiguous. Germline V lookup: CDR1 LNHNV, CDR2 YYDKDF (reference sequence). V lost 0 bases, J lost 7 bases, and 12 bases lay in between. This CDR3 is 15 amino acids long. CDR3 DNA sequence: TGTGCCACCAGCAGAGAACAAGGGTACTACGGGGAGCTGTTTTTT. Translated: CATSREQGYYGELFF.

This clonotype was counted a few times. The chain recombines TRBV6-1 with TRBJ2-1; 15 bases match TRBD2. Germline V gene data show CDR1 as MNHNS and CDR2 as SASEGT. The length of the CDR3 is 17 residues. The trim removed 4 bases at V and 12 bases at J, leaving 13 bases unmatched. The CDR3 DNA reads as TGTGCCAGCAGTGCAATCGGACTAGCGGGAGGGCCGCGGGTGCAGTTCTTC. Protein product: CASSAIGLAGGPRVQFF.

The chain joins TRBV12-3 or TRBV12-4 to TRBJ1-1; D not certain. The V end lost 8 bases, the J end lost 4 bases, and 14 bases lay between the germline ends. This CDR3 is built from 13 residues. Written as DNA, the CDR3 is TGTGCCAGCTCCCCAGTTTCGGGCACTGAAGCTTTCTTT. It encodes CASSPVSGTEAFF.

This chain joins TRBV4-2 and TRBJ2-3, with 8 bases that match TRBD1. This CDR3 is 15 amino acids long. The germline gives CDR1 LGHNA, CDR2 YNFKEQ. V gave up 2 bases and J gave up 6 bases; unmatched junction bases: 7. The CDR3 spells CASSQKGGTGDTQYF. As DNA, the CDR3 is TGTGCCAGCAGCCAAAAGGGCGGGACAGGTGATACGCAGTATTTT.

This clonotype was detected only a few times. The chain recombines TRBV7-2 with TRBJ2-3; no reliable D call. Trimming removed 5 bases at V and 2 bases at J, with 5 bases between. The CDR3 consists of 12 residues. Germline lookup yields CDR1 SGHTA and CDR2 FQGNSA. The CDR3 coding sequence is TGTGCCAGCAGCACTTTCACAGATACGCAGTATTTT. This gives the protein CASSTFTDTQYF.